The next 23 T cell receptor beta chains were all read from a single sample in a study of read filtering for tumor transcriptome and immune sequencing. From 350 to 500 ng of RNA, a library with molecular barcoded alpha/delta and beta/gamma adaptors was made. TCRdb ran MiXCR on the reads and lists one entry per CDR3 protein. The data contain roughly 90,000 distinct CDR3 sequences, approximately 13% of them singletons. Sequencing was done on a sample of a population of CD138-negative cells sorted from bone marrow. The receptors were gathered from a donor at least 40 years old with multiple myeloma.

This clonotype was detected many times. The chain combines TRBV2 with TRBJ2-1; 10 bases fit TRBD2. Germline assignment: CDR1 SNHLY and CDR2 FYNNEI. CDR3 length: 15 residues. V was pared by 4 bases and J by 5 bases, with 5 bases of the junction left unmatched. This chain's CDR3 is CASSVASGSDNEQFF. The DNA of the CDR3 is TGTGCCAGCAGTGTAGCTAGCGGGAGCGACAATGAGCAGTTCTTC.

This clonotype was seen ten or more times. The chain is built from TRBV20-1 and TRBJ2-1; 11 positions match TRBD2. J lost 0 bases, V lost 6 bases, and 7 bases had no gene match. The germline V gene encodes CDR1 DFQATT and CDR2 SNEGSKA (reference sequence). This CDR3 comprises 16 residues. CDR3 sequence reads: CSALEGLAASYNEQFF. In DNA, the CDR3 is TGCAGTGCGTTGGAGGGACTAGCGGCCTCCTACAATGAGCAGTTCTTC.

This clonotype has just a few counts. A much larger clone differs from this one at a single base, so this may be a read error. The chain links TRBV15 to TRBJ2-5; weak D call: TRBD1 (5 bases). CDR1 LNHNV and CDR2 YYDKDF come from the germline V gene (reference sequence). The CDR3 extends over 14 amino acids. V lost 2 bases, J lost 5 bases, and 12 bases lay in between. The CDR3 DNA follows: TGTGCCACCAGCAGATACCAGGGTGCGGAGACCCAGTACTTC. It codes for CATSRYQGAETQYF.

This clonotype was detected ten times or more. This rearrangement joins TRBV20-1 to TRBJ2-1; 10 bases are a match to TRBD2. From germline, CDR1 is DFQATT and CDR2 SNEGSKA (reference sequence). Unmatched junction bases numbered 10, after V lost 6 bases and J lost 5 bases. The length of the CDR3 is 15 residues. Written as DNA, the CDR3 is TGCAGTGCCAATCCGGGACTAGCGCCCAACAATGAGCAGTTCTTC. It encodes CSANPGLAPNNEQFF.

This clonotype occurred many times. V usage is TRBV12-3 or TRBV12-4 and J usage is TRBJ1-1; D not certain. Trimming took off 6 bases at V and 6 bases at J, with 14 bases between the two ends. The CDR3 extends over 13 amino acids. CDR3 sequence: CASSPGPPAEAFF. CDR3 nucleotides: TGTGCCAGCAGCCCGGGTCCCCCGGCTGAAGCTTTCTTT.

As regards this clonotype: A far larger clone is one nucleotide away, so this likely arose from a read error. The chain joins TRBV7-6 to TRBJ2-1; TRBD2 aligns across 10 bases. CDR3 length equals 15 residues. Trimming removed 5 bases from V and 9 bases from J; junction bases left unmatched: 10. CDR1 and CDR2 from the germline V gene are SGHVS and FNYEAQ. As DNA, the CDR3 is TGTGCCAGCAGCCTAGGGACTAGCGCATGGGGTGAGCAGTTCTTC. It translates to CASSLGTSAWGEQFF.

This clonotype was counted between two and nine times. V usage is TRBV7-9 and J usage is TRBJ1-5; TRBD1 might be the D (5 bases). V dropped 5 bases and J dropped 7 bases, with 21 bases sitting between them. Germline V CDR1 and CDR2: SEHNR, FQNEAQ (reference sequence). There are 16 residues in the CDR3. The CDR3 coding sequence is TGTGCCAGCAGCCAAAGTGGTTTGGAGGGGAGACAGCCCCAGCATTTT. Its protein is CASSQSGLEGRQPQHF.

This clonotype was picked up many times. The chain links TRBV7-8 to TRBJ2-1, with 13 bases identical to TRBD2. This CDR3 comprises 15 residues. Germline values: CDR1 SGHVS, CDR2 FQNEAQ. V was clipped by 5 bases and J by 8 bases; unmatched bases: 6. CDR3 amino acids: CASSLGLAGIYEQFF. The CDR3 DNA sequence: TGTGCCAGCAGCCTGGGACTAGCGGGAATCTATGAGCAGTTCTTC.

Worth noting for this clonotype: A much larger clone lies one base from this, so it may be a read error. This chain uses TRBV5-1 with TRBJ2-4, with unresolved D. CDR3 size: 16 residues. Per germline, CDR1 SGHRS and CDR2 YFSETQ. The CDR3 sequence: CASSLDVSLAKNVQYF. CDR3 sequence (DNA): TGCGCCAGCAGCTTGGACGTCAGCTTAGCCAAAAACGTTCAGTACTTC.

At least ten counts were recorded for this clonotype. This chain links TRBV20-1 with TRBJ2-7; D not certain. The CDR3 contains 14 residues. Trimming took 3 bases from V and 4 from J, leaving 16 bases between them. The germline gives CDR1 DFQATT, CDR2 SNEGSKA (reference sequence). The DNA for the CDR3 is TGCAGTGCTAGGATCCGGCAGGAATTATACGAGCAGTACTTC. Its protein is CSARIRQELYEQYF.

This clonotype was seen more than once but under ten times. This chain uses TRBV3-1 with TRBJ2-5; TRBD2 matches 11 bases. V shed 1 base, J shed 5 bases, and the junction held 6 bases outside the gene matches. Germline V lookup: CDR1 LGHDT, CDR2 YNNKEL (reference sequence). CDR3 size: 16 residues. The CDR3 nucleotides read TGTGCCAGCAGCCAAGGACTAGCGGGACCAGGGGAGACCCAGTACTTC. This gives the protein CASSQGLAGPGETQYF.

This clonotype was recorded many times. V is TRBV7-3 and J is TRBJ2-7, with D perhaps TRBD2 (6 bases). The V end lost 5 bases, the J end lost 2 bases, and 16 bases lay between the germline ends. Germline V lookup: CDR1 SGHTA, CDR2 FQGTGA. The CDR3 runs 15 residues. CDR3 coding DNA: TGTGCCAGCAGCCCCGGGGGTGAGGGCCCCTACGAGCAGTACTTC. This codes for CASSPGGEGPYEQYF.

Comments on this clonotype: The junction differs from germline at one of its ends, possibly a read error. The chain combines TRBV12-3 or TRBV12-4 with TRBJ1-6; D remains unclear. The CDR3 sequence is 14 residues long. This CDR3 reads CACIDNSYNSPLDF. The CDR3 DNA reads as TGTGCCTGCATTGACAACTCCTATAATTCACCCCTCGACTTT.

This clonotype was observed a handful of times. The chain joins TRBV2 to TRBJ2-2, with TRBD1 as a possible D gene (5 bases). V lost 7 bases to trimming and J lost 1 base, with 7 bases between them. Germline V gives CDR1 SNHLY, CDR2 FYNNEI. The CDR3 sequence is 13 residues long. The CDR3 sequence is CASTGQNTGELFF. CDR3 nucleotides: TGTGCCAGCACTGGACAGAACACCGGGGAGCTGTTTTTT.

The chain combines TRBV3-1 with TRBJ2-5; D gene unclear. V shed 3 bases and J shed 4 bases, with 6 bases lying between them. The CDR3 has 12 residues. From germline, CDR1 is LGHDT and CDR2 YNNKEL (reference sequence). The CDR3 loop reads CASSQIGETQYF. The CDR3 nucleotides are TGTGCCAGCAGCCAGATAGGAGAGACCCAGTACTTC.

This clonotype has ten or more counts. The rearrangement uses TRBV5-1 and TRBJ2-3; D may be TRBD2 (6 bases). The CDR3 covers 13 residues. Germline CDR1 SGHRS, CDR2 YFSETQ. The ends were cut back, 4 bases at V and 4 bases at J, with 10 bases in the middle. The CDR3 DNA reads as TGCGCCAGCAGCGACGGGAGCGCAGATACGCAGTATTTT. This encodes CASSDGSADTQYF.

This clonotype was detected many times. This rearrangement joins TRBV5-1 to TRBJ2-5; tentative D call: TRBD1 (6 bases). Germline assignment: CDR1 SGHRS and CDR2 YFSETQ. The CDR3 length is 15 residues. Deletions cut 0 bases from V and 7 bases from J, with 16 bases between. CDR3 bases: TGCGCCAGCAGCTTGGAATACAGGGCTGGGGTGACCCAGTACTTC. As protein: CASSLEYRAGVTQYF. Full variable domain (remainder filled in from reference TRBV5-1 and TRBJ2-5): KAGVTQTPRYLIKTRGQQVTLSCSPISGHRSVSWYQQTPGQGLQFLFEYFSETQRNKGNFPGRFSGRQFSNSRSEMNVSTLELGDSALYLCASSLEYRAGVTQYFGPGTRLLVL.

This clonotype has only a few counts. The V gene is TRBV28, the J gene TRBJ2-7; D is uncertain. V was pared by 8 bases and J by 0 bases, with 11 bases between. CDR3 length: 13 residues. Germline CDR1 is MDHEN and CDR2 is SYDVKM. The CDR3: CASCKKNSYEQYF. CDR3 nucleotides: TGTGCCAGCTGCAAAAAAAACTCCTACGAGCAGTACTTC.

This clonotype has ten or more counts. This sequence joins TRBV19 and TRBJ2-7; no definite D call. V gave up 7 bases and J gave up 2 bases, with 15 bases separating them. The CDR3 length is 14 residues. Germline V CDR1 and CDR2: LNHDA, SQIVND (reference sequence). CDR3 region: CASTRAVGAYEQYF. In DNA, the CDR3 is TGTGCCAGTACCCGGGCCGTGGGCGCCTACGAGCAGTACTTC.

This clonotype was recorded at least ten times. The CDR3 does not close with the conserved phenylalanine or tryptophan, likely indicating a read error. The chain is built from TRBV6-6 and TRBJ1-1, with D possibly being TRBD1 (6 bases). CDR1 and CDR2 from the germline V gene are MNHNY and SVGAGI (reference sequence). This CDR3 spans 15 amino acids. The V end was cut by 8 bases, the J end by 6 bases, with 22 bases between. DNA of the CDR3: TGTGCCAGCCGGGGGTTGATGGGGGGCAGGTCTGAAGCTTTCTCT. It encodes CASRGLMGGRSEAFS.

This clonotype was seen ten or more times. CDR3 DNA: TGTGCCAGCAGCTTAGCCAGAAACTATGGCTACACCTTC. Its protein is CASSLARNYGYTF. V is TRBV11-2 and J is TRBJ1-2; D not resolved. The V and J ends lost 1 base and 2 bases respectively, with 5 bases between them. The germline gives CDR1 SGHAT, CDR2 FQNNGV. This CDR3 contains 13 residues.

In its sample, this clonotype was seen many times. This rearrangement joins TRBV6-5 to TRBJ2-1; tentatively, D is TRBD1 (6 bases). The V end lost 4 bases, the J end lost 2 bases, and 9 bases lay between the germline ends. The CDR3 length is 14 residues. Germline CDR1 MNHEY, CDR2 SVGAGI. In DNA, the CDR3 is TGTGCCAGCAGTTCCGGGACACCCTACAATGAGCAGTTCTTC. Translated: CASSSGTPYNEQFF.

About this clonotype itself: A much larger clone lies a single base off, so this may be a read error. The J gene is TRBJ1-1, the V gene TRBV6-6; unclear D gene. Trimming left V 5 bases short and J 5 bases short, with 15 bases between. The V gene's germline CDR1 is MNHNY and CDR2 SVGAGI (reference sequence). The CDR3 loop spans 14 amino acids. The CDR3 sequence is CASSPQDHSTEAFF. CDR3 bases: TGTGCCAGCAGTCCACAAGACCACTCAACTGAAGCTTTCTTT.